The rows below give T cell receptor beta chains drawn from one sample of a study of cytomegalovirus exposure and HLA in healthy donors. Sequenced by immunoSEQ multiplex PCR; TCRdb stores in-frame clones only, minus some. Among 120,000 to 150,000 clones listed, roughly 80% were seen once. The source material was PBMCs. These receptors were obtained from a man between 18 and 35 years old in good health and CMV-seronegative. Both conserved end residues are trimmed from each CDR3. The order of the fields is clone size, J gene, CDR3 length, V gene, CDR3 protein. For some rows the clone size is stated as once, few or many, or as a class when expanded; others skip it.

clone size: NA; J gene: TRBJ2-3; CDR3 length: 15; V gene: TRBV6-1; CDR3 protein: ASREGTQAWGTDTQY
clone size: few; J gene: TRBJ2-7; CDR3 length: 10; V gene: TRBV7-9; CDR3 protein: ASSLQGYEQY
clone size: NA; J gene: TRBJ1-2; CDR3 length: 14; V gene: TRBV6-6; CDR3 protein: ASSPLGQDPYEGYT
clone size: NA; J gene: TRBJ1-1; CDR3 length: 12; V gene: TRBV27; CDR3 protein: ASSLGGAFTEAF
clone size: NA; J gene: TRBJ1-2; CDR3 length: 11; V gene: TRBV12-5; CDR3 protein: ASGPTPGDGYT
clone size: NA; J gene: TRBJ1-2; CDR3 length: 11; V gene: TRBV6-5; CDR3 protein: ASSRTGPGGYT
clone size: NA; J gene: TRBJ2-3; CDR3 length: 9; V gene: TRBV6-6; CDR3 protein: ASSQGDTQY
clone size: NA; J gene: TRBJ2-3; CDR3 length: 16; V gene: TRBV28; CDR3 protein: ASNFLAEGGLSTDTQY
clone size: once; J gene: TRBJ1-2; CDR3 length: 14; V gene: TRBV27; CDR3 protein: ASSPKGAGTHYGYT
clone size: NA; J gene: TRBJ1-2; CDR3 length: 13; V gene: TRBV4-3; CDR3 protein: ASSRDRTNNYGYT
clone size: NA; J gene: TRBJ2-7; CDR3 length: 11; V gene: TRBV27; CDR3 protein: ASSPDNSYEQY
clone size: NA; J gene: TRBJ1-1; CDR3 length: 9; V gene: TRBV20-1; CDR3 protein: SATGDTEAF
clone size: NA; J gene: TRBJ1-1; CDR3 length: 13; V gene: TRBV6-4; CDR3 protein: ASRRTAREPTEAF
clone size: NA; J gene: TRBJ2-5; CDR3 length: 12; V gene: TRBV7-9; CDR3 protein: ASSLASYQETQY
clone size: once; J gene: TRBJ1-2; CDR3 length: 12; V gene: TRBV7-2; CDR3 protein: ASSVDPGDYGYT
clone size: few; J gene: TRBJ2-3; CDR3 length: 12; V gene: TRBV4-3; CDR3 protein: ASSPQRGQDTQY
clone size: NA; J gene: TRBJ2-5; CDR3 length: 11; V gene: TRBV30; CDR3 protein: AWSAGTVVTQY
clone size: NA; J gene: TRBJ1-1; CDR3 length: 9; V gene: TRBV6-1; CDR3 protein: ASRLGVEAF
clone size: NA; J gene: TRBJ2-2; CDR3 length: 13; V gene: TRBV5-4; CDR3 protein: ASSSALEGAGELF
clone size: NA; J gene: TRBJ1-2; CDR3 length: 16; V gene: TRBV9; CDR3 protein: ASSLQTGQGAINYGYT
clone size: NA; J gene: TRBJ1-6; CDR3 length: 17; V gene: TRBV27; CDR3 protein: ASSFGTGPNLSYNSPLH
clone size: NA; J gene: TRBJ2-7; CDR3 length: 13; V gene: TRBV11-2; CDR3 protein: ASSLDRDGSYEQY
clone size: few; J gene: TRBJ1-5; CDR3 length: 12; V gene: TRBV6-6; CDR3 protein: ASNTQGKNQPQH
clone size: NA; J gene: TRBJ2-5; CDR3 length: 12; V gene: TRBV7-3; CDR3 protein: ASSPTGVPETQY
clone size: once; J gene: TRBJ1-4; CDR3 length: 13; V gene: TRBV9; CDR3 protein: ASSVRGGSNEKLF
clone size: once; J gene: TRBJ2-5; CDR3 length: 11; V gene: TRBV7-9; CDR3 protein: ASSRDREETQY
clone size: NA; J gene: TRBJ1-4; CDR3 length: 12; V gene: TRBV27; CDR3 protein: ASSLYRANEKLF
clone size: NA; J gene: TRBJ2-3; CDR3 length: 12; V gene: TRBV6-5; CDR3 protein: ASSYGQETDTQY
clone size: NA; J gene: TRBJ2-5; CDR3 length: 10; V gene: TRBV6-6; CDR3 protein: ASSQLTETQY
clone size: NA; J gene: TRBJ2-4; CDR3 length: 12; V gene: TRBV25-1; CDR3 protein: ASSAQGRGDIQY
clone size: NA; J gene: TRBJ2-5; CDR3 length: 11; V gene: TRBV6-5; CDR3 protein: ASSKLATETQY
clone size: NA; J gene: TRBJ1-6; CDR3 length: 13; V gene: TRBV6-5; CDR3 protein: ASRPQGAPNSPLH
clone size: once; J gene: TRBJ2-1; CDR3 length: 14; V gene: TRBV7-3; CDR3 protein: ASSGLGGAFYNEQF